One sample yielded the 20 T cell receptor beta chains listed below, sequenced in a study of type 1 and type 2 diabetes patients. The PCR template was genomic DNA. The TCR beta CDR3 region was amplified using 30 forward and 13 reverse primers. TCRdb re-called the multiplex PCR reads with MiXCR, one entry per CDR3 protein. The sample records 250,000 to 300,000 distinct CDR3 sequences, roughly 48% being singletons. Sample: peripheral blood mononuclear cells (PBMCs). All receptors derive from a man aged 18 to 29 with type 2 diabetes.

This clonotype showed up just a few times. The J gene is TRBJ2-5, the V gene TRBV13; perhaps D is TRBD1 or TRBD2 (5 bases each). Trimming cost V 4 bases and J 4 bases, with 19 bases left between them. The CDR3 has 16 residues. Per the germline V gene, CDR1 is PRHDT and CDR2 is FYEKMQ (reference sequence). The CDR3: CASSSLARDGGETQYF. CDR3 sequence (DNA): TGTGCCAGCAGCTCTCTTGCTCGGGACGGAGGAGAGACCCAGTACTTC.

CDR3 loop: CATSRADRGNRDEQFF. The CDR3 DNA is TGTGCCACCAGCAGAGCGGACAGGGGAAATAGAGATGAGCAGTTCTTC. V and J are TRBV15 and TRBJ2-1; TRBD1 agrees at 9 bases. The CDR3 has 16 amino acids. The junction had 9 bases not matched to a gene; V was cut back by 1 base and J by 8 bases. Germline V gives CDR1 LNHNV, CDR2 YYDKDF (reference sequence).

This clonotype was picked up one time. The rearrangement joins TRBV2 to TRBJ2-1; D is possibly TRBD1 (6 bases). There are 16 residues in the CDR3. Deletions cut 8 bases from V and 5 bases from J, with 22 bases between. Germline-derived CDR1 and CDR2 are SNHLY and FYNNEI. The DNA of the CDR3 is TGTGCCAGCCAAGAGTTCCAGGGGATAGGCAACAATGAGCAGTTCTTC. Residues: CASQEFQGIGNNEQFF.

The V gene is TRBV28, the J gene TRBJ2-7, with 9 bases identical to TRBD1. Germline CDR1 and CDR2: MDHEN and SYDVKM. The CDR3 runs 16 residues. With 5 bases clipped from V and 2 bases from J, the junction kept 10 bases outside the gene matches. The CDR3 region has the DNA TGTGCCAGCAGTCCCACGGGAGGACAGGGGACCTACGAGCAGTACTTC. Translated, it gives CASSPTGGQGTYEQYF.

The V gene is TRBV19, the J gene TRBJ2-5; possibly TRBD2 for D (5 bases). The CDR3 is 12 residues long. The germline gives CDR1 LNHDA, CDR2 SQIVND (reference sequence). Trimming pared 4 bases from V and 7 bases from J, leaving 10 bases between. The CDR3 region is CASSTTRGTQYF. The CDR3 nucleotides are TGTGCCAGTAGTACGACCCGGGGGACCCAGTACTTC.

The V and J genes are TRBV7-9 and TRBJ1-2; D perhaps matches TRBD1 (6 bases). The germline gives CDR1 SEHNR, CDR2 FQNEAQ (reference sequence). V gave up 5 bases and J gave up 10 bases, with 11 bases separating them. The CDR3 extends over 11 amino acids. The CDR3 sequence is CASSETGAYTF. The CDR3 DNA follows: TGTGCCAGCAGCGAAACGGGGGCCTACACCTTC.

This clonotype has only one observation. This sequence joins TRBV7-9 and TRBJ2-1, with 7 bases matching TRBD1. The V gene end was trimmed by 5 bases and the J gene end by 8 bases; junction bases not matched to a gene: 12. CDR1 is SEHNR, CDR2 FQNEAQ, per germline (reference sequence). The CDR3 spans 15 residues. The CDR3 reads CASSPGQTPSDEQFF. The CDR3 DNA reads TGTGCCAGCAGCCCGGGACAGACCCCTTCGGATGAGCAGTTCTTC. Supplemented by reference TRBV7-9 and TRBJ2-1, the full variable domain reads DTGVSQNPRHKITKRGQNVTFRCDPISEHNRLYWYRQTLGQGPEFLTYFQNEAQLEKSRLLSDRFSAERPKGSFSTLEIQRTEQGDSAMYLCASSPGQTPSDEQFFGPGTRLTVL.

The J gene is TRBJ2-1, the V gene TRBV27; 7 bases line up with TRBD2. This CDR3 is 13 amino acids long. Germline V gene sequence: CDR1 MNHEY, CDR2 SMNVEV (reference sequence). Germline trimming cut 2 bases from V and 6 bases from J; bases unmatched to any gene: 1. The CDR3, as DNA: TGTGCCAGCAGTTTAGGGGAGGGCAATGAGCAGTTCTTC. Its translation is CASSLGEGNEQFF.

The J gene is TRBJ1-1, the V gene TRBV30; D ambiguous. CDR3 size: 13 residues. The V end lost 2 bases, the J end lost 4 bases, and 11 bases lay between the germline ends. Germline V gene lookup returns CDR1 GTSNPN and CDR2 SVGIG (reference sequence). CDR3 DNA sequence: TGTGCCTGGAGTCGAAAGGTAGGCACTGAAGCTTTCTTT. It specifies CAWSRKVGTEAFF.

The chain links TRBV7-3 to TRBJ2-7; possibly TRBD2 for D (6 bases). The V and J ends lost 2 bases and 5 bases respectively, with 13 bases between them. The CDR3 runs to 14 residues. Germline V gene data show CDR1 as SGHTA and CDR2 as FQGTGA. CDR3 DNA: TGTGCCAGCAGCTTAGGAGGGGCCGGAAACGAGCAGTACTTC. It is translated as CASSLGGAGNEQYF.

The V and J genes are TRBV29-1 and TRBJ2-5, with 11 bases that match TRBD1. V lost 6 bases to trimming and J lost 7 bases; unmatched junction nucleotides: 7. The length of the CDR3 is 13 residues. Germline lookup yields CDR1 SQVTM and CDR2 ANQGSEA. CDR3 sequence (DNA): TGCAGCGTAGCTTCCGGGACAGGGGGGACCCAGTACTTC. Translation: CSVASGTGGTQYF.

The V call is TRBV25-1, the J call TRBJ1-1; D gene uncertain. Looked up from germline, CDR1 is MGHDK and CDR2 is SYGVNS. The CDR3 runs 14 residues. V was clipped by 5 bases and J by 7 bases, with 17 bases between them. This CDR3 is CASSFSIRGYEAFF. For the CDR3, the DNA is TGTGCCAGCAGTTTTAGTATTCGAGGGTATGAAGCTTTCTTT.

This clonotype has a handful of counts. This chain connects TRBV6-5 to TRBJ1-3; TRBD1 might be the D (5 bases). The germline V gene has CDR1 MNHEY and CDR2 SVGAGI. The CDR3 spans 15 residues. V lost 6 bases and J lost 0, with 12 bases in between. CDR3 loop: CASSPGMLSGNTIYF. CDR3 in DNA: TGTGCCAGCAGCCCAGGGATGCTCTCTGGAAACACCATATATTTT.

The genes are TRBV4-3 and TRBJ2-3; the D gene is possibly TRBD2 (5 bases). Germline lookup yields CDR1 LGHNA and CDR2 YSLEER. CDR3 length: 16 amino acids. V was cut by 2 bases and J by 0 bases, with 12 bases left in between. CDR3 region: CASSQWSEGSTDTQYF. CDR3 sequence (DNA): TGCGCCAGCAGCCAATGGTCAGAGGGCAGCACAGATACGCAGTATTTT.

This clonotype was detected only a few times. This chain uses TRBV7-2 with TRBJ2-7, with TRBD2 identical over 7 bases. V was pared by 1 base and J by 2 bases, with 2 bases of the junction left unmatched. Germline lookup yields CDR1 SGHTA and CDR2 FQGNSA. CDR3 length equals 14 residues. The CDR3 sequence is CASSLEAGTYEQYF. CDR3 coding DNA: TGTGCCAGCAGCTTAGAAGCGGGGACCTACGAGCAGTACTTC.

J is TRBJ2-3 and V is TRBV3-1, with D possibly TRBD1 on 6 matching bases. CDR3 length: 15 amino acids. V was shortened by 0 bases and J by 0 bases, with 7 bases between the two germline ends. Germline lookup yields CDR1 LGHDT and CDR2 YNNKEL (reference sequence). This CDR3 reads CASSQEGGSTDTQYF. The CDR3 DNA reads as TGTGCCAGCAGCCAAGAAGGGGGTAGCACAGATACGCAGTATTTT.

This clonotype has a handful of counts. The gene calls are TRBV5-1 and TRBJ2-1; unclear D gene. This CDR3 has 12 residues. Trimming stripped 2 bases from V and 8 bases from J, with 8 bases between. CDR1 is SGHRS, CDR2 YFSETQ, per germline. The CDR3 region has the DNA TGCGCCAGCAGCTTAACCCTCGATGAGCAGTTCTTC. Translated, it gives CASSLTLDEQFF.

The V gene is TRBV6-4, the J gene TRBJ2-5; 11 positions match TRBD2. The DNA end lines up better with TRBJ2-1; the J call may be wrong. The CDR3 totals 16 residues. Germline values: CDR1 MRHNA, CDR2 SNTAGT. This CDR3 reads CASSQDWGTSGLEQFF. DNA of the CDR3: TGTGCCAGCAGCCAAGACTGGGGGACTAGCGGCTTGGAGCAGTTCTTC.

This chain joins TRBV28 and TRBJ1-6; perhaps TRBD1 as D (5 bases). The CDR3 is 14 residues long. Germline loops: CDR1 MDHEN, CDR2 SYDVKM. The V end lost 2 bases, the J end lost 5 bases, and 7 bases lay between the germline ends. This CDR3 reads CASSLGGNNSPLHF. CDR3 nucleotide sequence: TGTGCCAGCAGTTTAGGGGGGAATAATTCACCCCTCCACTTT.

This clonotype was recorded at least ten times. The chain couples TRBV6-6 to TRBJ2-7; D may match TRBD1 or TRBD2 (5 bases each). The CDR3 length is 12 residues. Germline V CDR1 and CDR2: MNHNY, SVGAGI (reference sequence). Trimming took off 2 bases at V and 4 bases at J, with 6 bases between the two ends. The CDR3 spells CASSYEGYEQYF. DNA for the CDR3: TGTGCCAGCAGTTACGAGGGGTACGAGCAGTACTTC.